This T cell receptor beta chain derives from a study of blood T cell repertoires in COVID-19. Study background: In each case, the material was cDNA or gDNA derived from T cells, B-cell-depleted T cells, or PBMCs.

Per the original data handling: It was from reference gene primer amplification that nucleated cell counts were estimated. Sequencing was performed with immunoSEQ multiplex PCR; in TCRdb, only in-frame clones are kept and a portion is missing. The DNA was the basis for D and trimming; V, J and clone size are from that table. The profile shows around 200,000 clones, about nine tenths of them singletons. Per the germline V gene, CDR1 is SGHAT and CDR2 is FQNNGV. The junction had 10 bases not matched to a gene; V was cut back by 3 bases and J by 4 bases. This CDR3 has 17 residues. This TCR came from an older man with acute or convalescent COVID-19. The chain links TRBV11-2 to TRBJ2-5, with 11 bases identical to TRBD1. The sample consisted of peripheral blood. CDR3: CASSLASGTGGGETQYF. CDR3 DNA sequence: TGTGCCAGCAGCTTGGCTTCCGGGACAGGGGGAGGAGAGACCCAGTACTTC.